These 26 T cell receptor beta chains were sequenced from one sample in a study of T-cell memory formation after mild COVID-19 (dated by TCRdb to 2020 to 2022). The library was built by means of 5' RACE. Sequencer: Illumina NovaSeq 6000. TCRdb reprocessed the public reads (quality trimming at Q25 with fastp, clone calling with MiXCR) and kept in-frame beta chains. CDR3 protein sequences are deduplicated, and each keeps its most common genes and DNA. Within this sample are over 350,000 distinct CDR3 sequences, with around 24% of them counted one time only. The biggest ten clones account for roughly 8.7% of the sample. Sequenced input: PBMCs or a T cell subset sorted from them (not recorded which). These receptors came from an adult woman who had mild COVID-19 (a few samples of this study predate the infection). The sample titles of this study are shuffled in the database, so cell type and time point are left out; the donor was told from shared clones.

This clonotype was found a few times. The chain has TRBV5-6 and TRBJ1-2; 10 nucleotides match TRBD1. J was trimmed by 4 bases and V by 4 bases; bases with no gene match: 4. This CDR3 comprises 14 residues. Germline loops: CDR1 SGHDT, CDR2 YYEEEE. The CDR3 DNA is TGTGCCAGCAGCGTGGGACAGGGGATCTATGGCTACACCTTC. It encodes CASSVGQGIYGYTF.

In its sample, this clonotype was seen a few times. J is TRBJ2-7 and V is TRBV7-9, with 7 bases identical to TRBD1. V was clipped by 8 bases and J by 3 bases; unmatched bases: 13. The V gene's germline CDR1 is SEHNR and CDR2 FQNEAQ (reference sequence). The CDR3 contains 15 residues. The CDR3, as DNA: TGTGCCAGCGGCGACGGGACAGCGGTCCACTACGAGCAGTACTTC. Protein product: CASGDGTAVHYEQYF.

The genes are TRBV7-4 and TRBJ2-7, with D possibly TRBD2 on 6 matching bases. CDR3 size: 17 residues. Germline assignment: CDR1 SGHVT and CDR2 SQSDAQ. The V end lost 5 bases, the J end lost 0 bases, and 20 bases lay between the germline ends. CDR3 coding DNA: TGTGCCAGCAGCCTAAGCCGCGGGGCGGGGACCTCCTACGAGCAGTACTTC. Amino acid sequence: CASSLSRGAGTSYEQYF. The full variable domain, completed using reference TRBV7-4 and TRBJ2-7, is GAGVSQSPRYKVAKRGRDVALRCDSISGHVTLYWYRQTLGQGSEVLTYSQSDAQRDKSGRPSGRFSAERPERSVSTLKIQRTEQGDSAVYLCASSLSRGAGTSYEQYFGPGTRLTVT.

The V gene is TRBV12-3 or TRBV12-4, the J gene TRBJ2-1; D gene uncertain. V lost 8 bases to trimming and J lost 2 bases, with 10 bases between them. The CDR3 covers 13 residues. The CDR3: CASSRVTYNEQFF. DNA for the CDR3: TGTGCCAGCTCTCGAGTTACCTACAATGAGCAGTTCTTC.

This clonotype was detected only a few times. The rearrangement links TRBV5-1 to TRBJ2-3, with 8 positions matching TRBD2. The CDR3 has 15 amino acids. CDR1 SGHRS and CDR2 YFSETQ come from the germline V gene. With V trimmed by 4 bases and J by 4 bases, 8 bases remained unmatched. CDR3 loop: CASSPGRGGPDTQYF. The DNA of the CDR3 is TGCGCCAGCAGCCCGGGCCGGGGGGGGCCAGATACGCAGTATTTT. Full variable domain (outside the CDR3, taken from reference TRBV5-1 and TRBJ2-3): KAGVTQTPRYLIKTRGQQVTLSCSPISGHRSVSWYQQTPGQGLQFLFEYFSETQRNKGNFPGRFSGRQFSNSRSEMNVSTLELGDSALYLCASSPGRGGPDTQYFGPGTRLTVL.

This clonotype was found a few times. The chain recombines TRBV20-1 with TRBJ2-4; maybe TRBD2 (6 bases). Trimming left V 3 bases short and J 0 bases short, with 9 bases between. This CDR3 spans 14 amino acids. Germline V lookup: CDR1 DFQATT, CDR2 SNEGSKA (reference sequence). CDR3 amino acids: CSARPGLAKNIQYF. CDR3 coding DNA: TGCAGTGCTAGGCCGGGACTAGCCAAAAACATTCAGTACTTC.

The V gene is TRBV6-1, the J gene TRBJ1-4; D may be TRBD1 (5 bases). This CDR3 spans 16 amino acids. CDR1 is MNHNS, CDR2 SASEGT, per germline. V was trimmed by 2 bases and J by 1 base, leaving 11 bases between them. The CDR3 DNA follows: TGTGCCAGCAGTGAACGGAGGGGACTAACTAATGAAAAACTGTTTTTT. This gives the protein CASSERRGLTNEKLFF.

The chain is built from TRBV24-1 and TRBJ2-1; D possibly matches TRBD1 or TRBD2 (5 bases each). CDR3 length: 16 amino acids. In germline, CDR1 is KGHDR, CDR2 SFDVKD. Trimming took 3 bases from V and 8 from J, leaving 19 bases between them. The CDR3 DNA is TGTGCCACCAGTGATGAGGGGCTAGCAGGCCTGGATGAGCAGTTCTTC. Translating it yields CATSDEGLAGLDEQFF.

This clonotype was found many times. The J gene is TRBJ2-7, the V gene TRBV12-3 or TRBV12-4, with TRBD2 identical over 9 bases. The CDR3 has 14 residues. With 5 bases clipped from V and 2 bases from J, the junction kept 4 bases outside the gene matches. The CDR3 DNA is TGTGCCAGCAGTAATAGCGGGGGACCCTACGAGCAGTACTTC. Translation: CASSNSGGPYEQYF.

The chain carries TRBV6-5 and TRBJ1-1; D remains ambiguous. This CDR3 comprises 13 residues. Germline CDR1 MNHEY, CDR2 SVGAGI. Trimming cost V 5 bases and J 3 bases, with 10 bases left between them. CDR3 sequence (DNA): TGTGCCAGCAGTATAATGGAGGACACTGAAGCTTTCTTT. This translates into CASSIMEDTEAFF.

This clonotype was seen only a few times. CDR3 coding DNA: TGTGCCATCAACCCCGGACAGGGAATCACTGAAGCTTTCTTT. Its protein product is CAINPGQGITEAFF. The chain is built from TRBV2 and TRBJ1-1; 8 bases are shared with TRBD1. Germline CDR1 reads SNHLY; CDR2 reads FYNNEI. The CDR3 contains 14 residues. V shed 10 bases, J shed 4 bases, and the junction held 11 bases outside the gene matches. Using reference TRBV2 and TRBJ1-1 for the parts outside the CDR3, the full variable domain is EPEVTQTPSHQVTQMGQEVILRCVPISNHLYFYWYRQILGQKVEFLVSFYNNEISEKSEIFDDQFSVERPDGSNFTLKIRSTKLEDSAMYFCAINPGQGITEAFFGQGTRLTVV.

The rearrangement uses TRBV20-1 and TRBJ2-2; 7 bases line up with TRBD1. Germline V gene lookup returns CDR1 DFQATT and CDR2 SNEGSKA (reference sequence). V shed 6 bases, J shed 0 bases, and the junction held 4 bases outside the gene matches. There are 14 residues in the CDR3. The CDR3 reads CSAGTAANTGELFF. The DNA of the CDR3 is TGCAGTGCGGGGACAGCTGCGAACACCGGGGAGCTGTTTTTT.

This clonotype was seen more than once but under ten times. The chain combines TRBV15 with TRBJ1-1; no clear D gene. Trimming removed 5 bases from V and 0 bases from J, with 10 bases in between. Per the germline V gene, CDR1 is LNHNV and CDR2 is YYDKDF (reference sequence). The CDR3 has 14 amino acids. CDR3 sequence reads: CATSVRTVNTEAFF. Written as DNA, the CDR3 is TGTGCCACCAGCGTAAGGACGGTGAACACTGAAGCTTTCTTT. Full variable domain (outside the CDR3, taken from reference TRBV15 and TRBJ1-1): DAMVIQNPRYQVTQFGKPVTLSCSQTLNHNVMYWYQQKSSQAPKLLFHYYDKDFNNEADTPDNFQSRRPNTSFCFLDIRSPGLGDTAMYLCATSVRTVNTEAFFGQGTRLTVV.

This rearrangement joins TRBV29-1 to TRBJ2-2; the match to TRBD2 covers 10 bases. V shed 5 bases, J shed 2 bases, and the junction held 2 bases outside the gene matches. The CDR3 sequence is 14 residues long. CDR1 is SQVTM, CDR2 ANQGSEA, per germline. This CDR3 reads CSVSGGVNTGELFF. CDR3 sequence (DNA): TGCAGCGTTAGCGGGGGGGTAAACACCGGGGAGCTGTTTTTT.

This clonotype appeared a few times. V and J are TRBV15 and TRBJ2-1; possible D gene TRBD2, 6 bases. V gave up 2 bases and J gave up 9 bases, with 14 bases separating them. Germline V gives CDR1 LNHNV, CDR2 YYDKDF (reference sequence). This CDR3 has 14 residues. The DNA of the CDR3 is TGTGCCACCAGCAGACAGACTAGTGGATCTGAGCAGTTCTTC. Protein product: CATSRQTSGSEQFF. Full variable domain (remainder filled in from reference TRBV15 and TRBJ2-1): DAMVIQNPRYQVTQFGKPVTLSCSQTLNHNVMYWYQQKSSQAPKLLFHYYDKDFNNEADTPDNFQSRRPNTSFCFLDIRSPGLGDTAMYLCATSRQTSGSEQFFGPGTRLTVL.

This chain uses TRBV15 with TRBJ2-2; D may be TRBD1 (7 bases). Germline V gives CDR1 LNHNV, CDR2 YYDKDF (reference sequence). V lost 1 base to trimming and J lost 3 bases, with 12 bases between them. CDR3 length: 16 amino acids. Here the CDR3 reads CATSRGGDRHTGELFF. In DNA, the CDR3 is TGTGCCACCAGCAGAGGGGGGGACAGACACACCGGGGAGCTGTTTTTT. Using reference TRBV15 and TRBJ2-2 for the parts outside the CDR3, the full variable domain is DAMVIQNPRYQVTQFGKPVTLSCSQTLNHNVMYWYQQKSSQAPKLLFHYYDKDFNNEADTPDNFQSRRPNTSFCFLDIRSPGLGDTAMYLCATSRGGDRHTGELFFGEGSRLTVL.

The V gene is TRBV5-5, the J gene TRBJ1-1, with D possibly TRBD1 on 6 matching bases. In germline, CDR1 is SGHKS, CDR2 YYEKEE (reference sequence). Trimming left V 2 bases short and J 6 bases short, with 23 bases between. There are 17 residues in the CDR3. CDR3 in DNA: TGTGCCAGCAGCTTTGGGGCCCTGGGGGGGCTCTTACCTGAAGCTTTCTTT. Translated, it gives CASSFGALGGLLPEAFF.

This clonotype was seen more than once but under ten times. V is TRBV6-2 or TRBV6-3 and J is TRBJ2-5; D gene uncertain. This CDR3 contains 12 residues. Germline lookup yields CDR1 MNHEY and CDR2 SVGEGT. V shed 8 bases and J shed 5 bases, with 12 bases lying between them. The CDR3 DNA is TGTGCCAGCTCGGCCCGGCGGGAGACCCAGTACTTC. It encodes CASSARRETQYF.

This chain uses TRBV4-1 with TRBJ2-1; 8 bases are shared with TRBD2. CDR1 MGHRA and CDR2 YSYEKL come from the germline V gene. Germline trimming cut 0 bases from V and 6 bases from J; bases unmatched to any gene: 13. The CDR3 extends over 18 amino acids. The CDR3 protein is CASSQDPWTGGNPNEQFF. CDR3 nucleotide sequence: TGCGCCAGCAGCCAAGATCCATGGACGGGGGGGAACCCCAATGAGCAGTTCTTC.

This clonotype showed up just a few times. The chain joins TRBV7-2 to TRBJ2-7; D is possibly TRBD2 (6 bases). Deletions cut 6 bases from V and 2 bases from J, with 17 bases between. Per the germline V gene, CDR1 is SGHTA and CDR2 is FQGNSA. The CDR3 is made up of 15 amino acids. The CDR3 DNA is TGTGCCAGCAGGGAATCCGGGACTGCAGCCTACGAGCAGTACTTC. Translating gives CASRESGTAAYEQYF.

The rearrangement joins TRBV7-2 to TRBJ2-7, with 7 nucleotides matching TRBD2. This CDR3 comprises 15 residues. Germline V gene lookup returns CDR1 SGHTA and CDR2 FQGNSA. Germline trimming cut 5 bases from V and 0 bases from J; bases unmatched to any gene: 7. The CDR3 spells CASSVLGGSSYEQYF. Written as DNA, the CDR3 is TGTGCCAGCAGCGTCCTCGGCGGGAGCTCCTACGAGCAGTACTTC.

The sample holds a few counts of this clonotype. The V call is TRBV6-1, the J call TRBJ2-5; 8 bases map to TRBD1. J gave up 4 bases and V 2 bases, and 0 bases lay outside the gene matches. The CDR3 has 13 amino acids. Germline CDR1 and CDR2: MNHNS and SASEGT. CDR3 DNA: TGTGCCAGCAGTGAAACAGGGGGAGAGACCCAGTACTTC. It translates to CASSETGGETQYF.

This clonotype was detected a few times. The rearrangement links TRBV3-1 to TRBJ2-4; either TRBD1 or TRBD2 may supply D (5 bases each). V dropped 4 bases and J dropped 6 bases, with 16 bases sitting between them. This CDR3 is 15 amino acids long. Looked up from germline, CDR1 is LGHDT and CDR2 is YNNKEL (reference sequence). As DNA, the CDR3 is TGTGCCAGCAGCCCCTCCCCTGGGACGGGAAACATTCAGTACTTC. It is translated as CASSPSPGTGNIQYF.

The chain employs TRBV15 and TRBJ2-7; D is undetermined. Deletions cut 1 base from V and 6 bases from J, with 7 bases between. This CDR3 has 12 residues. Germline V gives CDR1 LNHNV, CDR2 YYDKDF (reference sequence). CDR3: CATSRGGPEQYF. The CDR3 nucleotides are TGTGCCACCAGCAGAGGGGGTCCCGAGCAGTACTTC.

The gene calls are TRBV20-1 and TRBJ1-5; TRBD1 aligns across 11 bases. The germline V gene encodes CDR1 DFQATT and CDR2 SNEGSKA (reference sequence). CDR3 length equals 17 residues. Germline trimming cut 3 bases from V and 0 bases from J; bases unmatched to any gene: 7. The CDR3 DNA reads TGCAGTGCTAGTTACCGGGACAGGGGGTATAGCAATCAGCCCCAGCATTTT. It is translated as CSASYRDRGYSNQPQHF.

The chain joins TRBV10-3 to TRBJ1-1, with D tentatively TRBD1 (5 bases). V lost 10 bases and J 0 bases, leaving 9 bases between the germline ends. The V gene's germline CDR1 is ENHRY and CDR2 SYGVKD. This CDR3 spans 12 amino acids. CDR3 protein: CATRDVNTEAFF. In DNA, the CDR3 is TGTGCCACCCGGGACGTGAACACTGAAGCTTTCTTT.